The entry below describes one T cell receptor beta chain. Its matching antigen is unknown. TCRdb called the RT-PCR reads again in MiXCR, with one record for every CDR3 protein. The data contain 650,000 to 800,000 distinct CDR3 sequences, 14% of them seen just once; the ten biggest clones take up 5.5% to 7%. The sample belongs to a study of response to subunit inactivated influenza vaccine. Study outcomes and limitations: The authors suggested that few new T cells are recruited per seasonal influenza vaccination.

The sequence was obtained from a man aged 45-65 years who received an inactivated influenza vaccine. Sample: PBMCs from blood, taken less than 15 days before vaccination.

The CDR3: CASSLGDRLQETQYF. As DNA, the CDR3 is TGTGCCAGCAGCTTAGGGGACAGATTGCAAGAGACCCAGTACTTC. The J gene is TRBJ2-5, the V gene TRBV7-2; 7 bases line up with TRBD1. This CDR3 has 15 residues. V gave up 1 base and J gave up 2 bases; unmatched junction bases: 4. Germline V gives CDR1 SGHTA, CDR2 FQGNSA.